This TCR beta chain was sequenced during a study of regulatory T cells in long-lasting Graves disease. Both iRepertoire HTBI primers and Arm-PCR of CDR3 regions were used to build the TCR beta libraries. MiXCR, applied by TCRdb to the multiplex PCR reads, yields one record per CDR3 protein. The sample lists fewer than 650,000 distinct CDR3 sequences, roughly a sixth seen once, with 9.5% to 15% in the top ten. This CDR3 is built from 16 residues. V gave up 2 bases and J gave up 8 bases; unmatched junction bases: 13. Germline loops: CDR1 SGHNT, CDR2 YYREEE (reference sequence). Time point given: newly diagnosed GD, antithyroid drugs for less than 3 months. PBMCs provided the RNA from which the TCR library was made. The same sample was also used in a study of T cells in Graves' hyperthyroidism and ophthalmopathy. As that report states: Exclusion followed for patients with uncontrolled infection, other autoimmune disease, pregnancy or lactation.

This TCR was sampled from a young man with Graves disease. The chain has TRBV5-4 and TRBJ2-1, with TRBD2 matching over 7 bases. Source: peripheral blood mononuclear cells (PBMCs), taken at new diagnosis, from a patient treated with antithyroid drugs. In nucleotides, the CDR3 is TGTGCCAGCAGCTTCTTATCCGGGACTATGCGCGATGAGCAGTTCTTC. This encodes CASSFLSGTMRDEQFF.